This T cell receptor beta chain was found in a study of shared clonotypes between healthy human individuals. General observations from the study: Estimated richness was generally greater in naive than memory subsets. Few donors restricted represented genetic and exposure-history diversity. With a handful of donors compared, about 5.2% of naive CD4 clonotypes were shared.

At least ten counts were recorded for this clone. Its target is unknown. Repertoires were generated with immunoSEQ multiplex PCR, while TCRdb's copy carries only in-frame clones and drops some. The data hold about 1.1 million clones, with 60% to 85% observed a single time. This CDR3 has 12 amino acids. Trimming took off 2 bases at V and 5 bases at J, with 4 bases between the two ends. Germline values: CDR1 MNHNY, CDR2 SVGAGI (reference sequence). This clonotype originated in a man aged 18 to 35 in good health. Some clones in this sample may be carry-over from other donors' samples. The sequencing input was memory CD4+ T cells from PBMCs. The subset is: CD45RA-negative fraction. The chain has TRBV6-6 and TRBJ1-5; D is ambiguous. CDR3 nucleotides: TGTGCCAGCAGTTACGCATATCAGCCCCAGCATTTT. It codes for CASSYAYQPQHF.